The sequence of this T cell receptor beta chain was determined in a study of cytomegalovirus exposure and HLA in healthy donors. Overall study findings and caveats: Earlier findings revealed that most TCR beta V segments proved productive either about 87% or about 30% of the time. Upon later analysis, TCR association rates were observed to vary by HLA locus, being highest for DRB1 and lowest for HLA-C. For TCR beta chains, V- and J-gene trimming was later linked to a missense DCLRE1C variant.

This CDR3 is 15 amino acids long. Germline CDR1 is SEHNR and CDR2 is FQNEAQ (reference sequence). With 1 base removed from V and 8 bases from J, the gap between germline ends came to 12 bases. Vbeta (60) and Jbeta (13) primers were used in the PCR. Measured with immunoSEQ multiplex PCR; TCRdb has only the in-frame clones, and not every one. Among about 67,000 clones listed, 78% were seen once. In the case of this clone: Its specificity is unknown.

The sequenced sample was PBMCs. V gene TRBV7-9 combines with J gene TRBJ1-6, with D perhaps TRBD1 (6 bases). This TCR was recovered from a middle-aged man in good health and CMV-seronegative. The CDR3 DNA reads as TGTGCCAGCAGCTTAGAGGCGGGGGCGGATTCACCCCTCCACTTT. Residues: CASSLEAGADSPLHF.